These 15 T cell receptor beta chains were all obtained from the same sample, sequenced in a study of T cell changes during pregnancy in multiple sclerosis. Repertoires were generated with immunoSEQ multiplex PCR, while TCRdb's copy carries only in-frame clones and drops some. Of 84,000 or so clones in the sample, just under 95% were seen once. The sequenced sample was peripheral blood, obtained in the third trimester of pregnancy. These receptors all stem from a female donor with multiple sclerosis, enrolled in a pregnancy study.

This clone was seen a handful of times. The gene calls are TRBV2 and TRBJ1-1; no reliable D call. Per germline, CDR1 SNHLY and CDR2 FYNNEI. There are 13 residues in the CDR3. The V end was cut by 6 bases, the J end by 5 bases, with 13 bases between. For the CDR3, the DNA is TGTGCCAGCAGGAAAAGAGGCAGTACTGAAGCTTTCTTT. As protein: CASRKRGSTEAFF. The whole variable domain, filled in from reference TRBV2 and TRBJ1-1, reads EPEVTQTPSHQVTQMGQEVILRCVPISNHLYFYWYRQILGQKVEFLVSFYNNEISEKSEIFDDQFSVERPDGSNFTLKIRSTKLEDSAMYFCASRKRGSTEAFFGQGTRLTVV.

The genes are TRBV5-1 and TRBJ2-7; D is unresolved. This CDR3 contains 14 residues. Trimming took off 5 bases at V and 0 bases at J, with 12 bases between the two ends. Per the germline V gene, CDR1 is SGHRS and CDR2 is YFSETQ. CDR3 sequence: CASSSTSFSYEQYF. The CDR3 nucleotides are TGCGCCAGCAGTTCAACGAGTTTCTCCTACGAGCAGTACTTC.

V gene TRBV7-2 combines with J gene TRBJ2-7; 8 positions match TRBD1. The junction had 4 bases not matched to a gene; V was cut back by 6 bases and J by 3 bases. Per germline, CDR1 SGHTA and CDR2 FQGNSA. The CDR3 contains 13 residues. The DNA of the CDR3 is TGTGCCAGCAGGGGGACAGGAGGCTACGAGCAGTACTTC. This codes for CASRGTGGYEQYF.

The chain links TRBV4-1 to TRBJ2-5, with 7 bases matching TRBD2. This CDR3 has 14 residues. Germline lookup yields CDR1 MGHRA and CDR2 YSYEKL. The V gene end was trimmed by 4 bases and the J gene end by 2 bases; junction bases not matched to a gene: 4. The chain's CDR3 is CASSLPSGQETQYF. In nucleotides, the CDR3 is TGCGCCAGCAGCCTCCCTAGCGGACAAGAGACCCAGTACTTC.

The chain uses TRBV6-5 and TRBJ2-2, with 9 nucleotides matching TRBD1. This CDR3 has 16 residues. Germline values: CDR1 MNHEY, CDR2 SVGAGI. J was trimmed by 3 bases and V by 4 bases; bases with no gene match: 6. DNA of the CDR3: TGTGCCAGCAGTTTCACCGGACAGGGGTACACCGGGGAGCTGTTTTTT. This encodes CASSFTGQGYTGELFF.

Points on this clone: Other nucleotide sequences in the sample specify the same CDR3. The DNA for the CDR3 is TGTGCCAGCAGTTTGTCGTCCCATCAGCCCCAGCATTTT. Protein sequence: CASSLSSHQPQHF. This chain uses TRBV27 with TRBJ1-5; D is undetermined. The CDR3 contains 13 residues. Looked up from germline, CDR1 is MNHEY and CDR2 is SMNVEV (reference sequence). V was cut by 3 bases and J by 5 bases, with 8 bases left in between.

This rearrangement joins TRBV5-4 to TRBJ2-5; TRBD2 matches at 12 bases. CDR3 size: 16 residues. Germline lookup yields CDR1 SGHNT and CDR2 YYREEE (reference sequence). V shed 1 base and J 3 bases; nucleotides not matched to a gene: 4. As DNA, the CDR3 is TGTGCCAGCAGCTTGCTCGGACTAGCGGGAAAAGAGACCCAGTACTTC. As protein: CASSLLGLAGKETQYF.

J is TRBJ2-3 and V is TRBV5-1, with 11 bases aligning to TRBD1. Per the germline V gene, CDR1 is SGHRS and CDR2 is YFSETQ. The CDR3 consists of 14 residues. J lost 3 bases, V lost 5 bases, and 2 bases had no gene match. This chain's CDR3 is CASRGDRGTDTQYF. DNA of the CDR3: TGCGCCAGCAGGGGGGACAGGGGGACAGATACGCAGTATTTT. Variable domain in full (rest from reference TRBV5-1 and TRBJ2-3): KAGVTQTPRYLIKTRGQQVTLSCSPISGHRSVSWYQQTPGQGLQFLFEYFSETQRNKGNFPGRFSGRQFSNSRSEMNVSTLELGDSALYLCASRGDRGTDTQYFGPGTRLTVL.

The chain employs TRBV9 and TRBJ2-2, with D possibly TRBD2 on 6 matching bases. Germline CDR1 is SGDLS and CDR2 is YYNGEE. The CDR3 spans 16 residues. The germline V and J ends were trimmed by 4 bases and 4 bases, with 17 bases remaining between them. The chain's CDR3 is CASSPLGRRGTGELFF. CDR3 sequence (DNA): TGTGCCAGCAGCCCGCTGGGCAGGCGGGGCACCGGGGAGCTGTTTTTT.

This rearrangement joins TRBV27 to TRBJ1-2; tentative D call: TRBD1 (5 bases). V gave up 8 bases and J gave up 0 bases, with 28 bases separating them. This CDR3 has 19 amino acids. CDR1 MNHEY and CDR2 SMNVEV come from the germline V gene (reference sequence). For the CDR3, the DNA is TGTGCCAGCGCCAGGGCCCGGGTTTCGCGATCTACAGCTAACTATGGCTACACCTTC. As protein: CASARARVSRSTANYGYTF.

V usage is TRBV7-9 and J usage is TRBJ2-5; 7 bases are shared with TRBD1. V lost 3 bases to trimming and J lost 2 bases; unmatched junction nucleotides: 12. Germline V gene sequence: CDR1 SEHNR, CDR2 FQNEAQ (reference sequence). This CDR3 is built from 17 residues. The CDR3, as DNA: TGTGCCAGCAGCTTGTTTGGTCTTGACAGGGCGCAAGAGACCCAGTACTTC. It specifies CASSLFGLDRAQETQYF.

The rearrangement links TRBV7-3 to TRBJ2-1; the match to TRBD2 covers 9 bases. Germline V lookup: CDR1 SGHTA, CDR2 FQGTGA. CDR3 length equals 19 residues. The ends lost 3 bases at V and 5 bases at J; junction bases unmatched: 17. The CDR3 protein is CASSFLYPSLAGTNNEQFF. CDR3 DNA sequence: TGTGCCAGCAGCTTCCTTTATCCCTCTCTAGCGGGGACTAACAATGAGCAGTTCTTC.

The count of this clone is one. V and J are TRBV5-1 and TRBJ2-1, with D perhaps matching TRBD2 (6 bases). The germline CDR1 and CDR2 sequences are SGHRS and YFSETQ. This CDR3 is 15 amino acids long. V was shortened by 1 base and J by 4 bases, with 12 bases between the two germline ends. The CDR3, as DNA: TGCGCCAGCAGCTTGTCGGGGGTCAAGTACAATGAGCAGTTCTTC. Its protein is CASSLSGVKYNEQFF.

V and J are TRBV11-3 and TRBJ1-4; TRBD1 is a possible D gene (5 bases). Per germline, CDR1 SGHNT and CDR2 YENEEA. The V end lost 0 bases, the J end lost 0 bases, and 11 bases lay between the germline ends. The CDR3 covers 17 residues. CDR3 DNA: TGTGCCAGCAGCTTAGATTGGGGCTTTGCAACTAATGAAAAACTGTTTTTT. Amino acid sequence: CASSLDWGFATNEKLFF.

The chain uses TRBV7-9 and TRBJ2-1, with 10 bases identical to TRBD2. The V segment lost 5 bases and the J segment 11 bases; nucleotides outside the gene matches: 15. This CDR3 has 16 amino acids. Per germline, CDR1 SEHNR and CDR2 FQNEAQ (reference sequence). The CDR3 DNA reads TGTGCCAGCAGCCGTATAACCGGGACTAGCGTCCCCCAGCAGTTCTTC. Amino acid sequence: CASSRITGTSVPQQFF.